These 21 T cell receptor beta chains share one sample of origin, sequenced in a study of Ad26.COV2.S vaccination and SARS-CoV-2 variants. Treatment in this sample: roughly 20 received Ad26.COV2.S at low or high dose, single or two shots; roughly five received placebo; per-sample allocation not given. Sampling happened 63 days after the first vaccine or placebo injection. Produced via immunoSEQ multiplex PCR; TCRdb's table is partial and in-frame only. The sample has 440,000 or so clones; over 80% are singletons. Source: peripheral blood, taken in a trial of Ad26.COV2.S vaccine versus placebo. These receptors all come from a person between 18 and 65 years old who received the Ad26.COV2.S COVID-19 vaccine or a placebo.

The rearrangement links TRBV6-2 or TRBV6-3 to TRBJ2-5; 9 bases fit TRBD1. The CDR3 totals 17 residues. Germline lookup yields CDR1 MNHEY and CDR2 SVGEGT. The ends lost 4 bases at V and 2 bases at J; junction bases unmatched: 11. The CDR3 coding sequence is TGTGCCAGCAGTTTTAGTATTCCGGGACAGGGACAAGAGACCCAGTACTTC. Its translation: CASSFSIPGQGQETQYF.

This chain joins TRBV29-1 and TRBJ2-2; no reliable D call. The CDR3 is 12 amino acids. The germline CDR1 and CDR2 sequences are SQVTM and ANQGSEA. V lost 2 bases and J lost 6, with 7 bases in between. As DNA, the CDR3 is TGCAGCGTTGAAAACGTTTCCGGGGAGCTGTTTTTT. The encoded protein is CSVENVSGELFF.

The V call is TRBV19, the J call TRBJ2-7, with a tentative D call TRBD1 (6 bases). This CDR3 spans 15 amino acids. CDR1 and CDR2 (germline): LNHDA, SQIVND (reference sequence). Trimming cost V 5 bases and J 2 bases, with 16 bases left between them. Here the CDR3 reads CASSSPGARTYEQYF. The CDR3 nucleotides are TGTGCCAGTAGTTCCCCAGGGGCCAGGACCTACGAGCAGTACTTC.

Regarding this clone: At one end the junction does not follow the germline gene, possibly because of a read error. The chain carries TRBV5-1 and TRBJ2-1, with 9 bases fitting TRBD2. The germline V gene encodes CDR1 SGHRS and CDR2 YFSETQ. The CDR3 is 18 amino acids. The CDR3 reads CASSLASGTPLFTNEQFF. In DNA, the CDR3 is TGCGCCAGCAGTTTGGCTAGCGGGACCCCCTTATTTACAAATGAGCAGTTCTTC.

This clone was recorded a few times. The V gene is TRBV9, the J gene TRBJ1-1; D might be TRBD1 (5 bases). The CDR3 covers 15 residues. CDR1 is SGDLS, CDR2 YYNGEE, per germline. The V and J ends lost 4 bases and 2 bases respectively, with 15 bases between them. CDR3 protein: CASSSTGHPNTEAFF. Here the CDR3 DNA reads TGTGCCAGCAGCTCGACCGGACACCCTAACACTGAAGCTTTCTTT.

The genes are TRBV7-9 and TRBJ1-6, with 7 bases identical to TRBD1. Germline values: CDR1 SEHNR, CDR2 FQNEAQ (reference sequence). Unmatched junction bases numbered 10, after V lost 5 bases and J lost 6 bases. There are 16 residues in the CDR3. The CDR3 reads CASSPGGTDGNSPLHF. Written as DNA, the CDR3 is TGTGCCAGCAGCCCGGGGGGGACAGACGGTAATTCACCCCTCCACTTT.

V usage is TRBV25-1 and J usage is TRBJ1-6; D is unclear. The CDR3 contains 15 residues. CDR1 and CDR2 from the germline V gene are MGHDK and SYGVNS. V dropped 7 bases and J dropped 1 base, with 11 bases sitting between them. CDR3 sequence reads: CASNDGESYNSPLHF. CDR3 sequence (DNA): TGTGCCAGCAACGATGGGGAATCCTATAATTCACCCCTCCACTTT.

The chain links TRBV5-1 to TRBJ2-3; no definite D call. From germline, CDR1 is SGHRS and CDR2 YFSETQ. The V end lost 0 bases, the J end lost 1 base, and 12 bases lay between the germline ends. CDR3 length: 16 amino acids. CDR3 loop: CASSLDFGPGTDTQYF. CDR3 bases: TGCGCCAGCAGCTTGGACTTCGGCCCTGGCACAGATACGCAGTATTTT.

The genes are TRBV7-8 and TRBJ2-7, with D hard to call. CDR3 length equals 13 residues. Germline values: CDR1 SGHVS, CDR2 FQNEAQ. The germline V and J ends were trimmed by 1 base and 2 bases, with 6 bases remaining between them. This CDR3 is CASSLDRAYEQYF. The CDR3 DNA sequence: TGTGCCAGCAGCTTAGACCGCGCCTACGAGCAGTACTTC.

The chain joins TRBV5-6 to TRBJ2-3; D may be TRBD2 (5 bases). The CDR3 spans 15 residues. CDR1 SGHDT and CDR2 YYEEEE come from the germline V gene. V dropped 4 bases and J dropped 0 bases, with 12 bases sitting between them. CDR3 sequence (DNA): TGTGCCAGCAGCCCAGGAGGTACTAGCACAGATACGCAGTATTTT. Protein: CASSPGGTSTDTQYF.

The chain has TRBV7-9 and TRBJ2-3, with 8 bases fitting TRBD1. The CDR3 runs 15 residues. V was clipped by 5 bases and J by 4 bases; unmatched bases: 8. Germline assignment: CDR1 SEHNR and CDR2 FQNEAQ (reference sequence). The CDR3 sequence: CASSPTGGLADTQYF. CDR3 nucleotide sequence: TGTGCCAGCAGCCCCACAGGGGGATTAGCAGATACGCAGTATTTT.

This chain links TRBV18 with TRBJ2-5, with 7 bases identical to TRBD1. CDR3 length: 16 residues. The V and J ends lost 2 bases and 2 bases, in that order; junction bases with no gene match: 8. CDR1 KGHSH and CDR2 LQKENI come from the germline V gene. This CDR3 is CASSPKGTEGQETQYF. The CDR3 nucleotides read TGTGCCAGCTCACCAAAGGGGACAGAGGGGCAAGAGACCCAGTACTTC.

The chain combines TRBV5-1 with TRBJ1-2, with 7 bases aligning to TRBD1. The CDR3 spans 13 residues. V shed 4 bases, J shed 6 bases, and the junction held 6 bases outside the gene matches. Germline V gene lookup returns CDR1 SGHRS and CDR2 YFSETQ. As DNA, the CDR3 is TGCGCCAGCAGCCCCGGGACAGCCGATGGCTACACCTTC. This sequence encodes CASSPGTADGYTF. Looking up the rest from reference TRBV5-1 and TRBJ1-2 gives the full variable domain: KAGVTQTPRYLIKTRGQQVTLSCSPISGHRSVSWYQQTPGQGLQFLFEYFSETQRNKGNFPGRFSGRQFSNSRSEMNVSTLELGDSALYLCASSPGTADGYTFGSGTRLTVV.

The CDR3 reads CASSLGPQDPRPYEQYF. In DNA, the CDR3 is TGTGCCAGCAGCTTGGGGCCTCAGGACCCGAGGCCATACGAGCAGTACTTC. The chain uses TRBV5-6 and TRBJ2-7, with no clear D. Between the trimmed V and J ends, which lost 0 bases and 4 bases, there was a span of 20 bases. The V gene's germline CDR1 is SGHDT and CDR2 YYEEEE. This CDR3 is built from 17 residues.

J is TRBJ2-1 and V is TRBV9; 9 bases agree with TRBD2. V lost 4 bases to trimming and J lost 6 bases; unmatched junction nucleotides: 8. Germline assignment: CDR1 SGDLS and CDR2 YYNGEE. This CDR3 has 15 residues. Written as DNA, the CDR3 is TGTGCCAGCAGCTCCGCGGGGGGGCAGGTCAATGAGCAGTTCTTC. Translation: CASSSAGGQVNEQFF.

The chain carries TRBV5-1 and TRBJ2-5; unclear D gene. V lost 0 bases to trimming and J lost 4 bases, with 4 bases between them. Germline lookup yields CDR1 SGHRS and CDR2 YFSETQ. The CDR3 is made up of 12 amino acids. CDR3 nucleotides: TGCGCCAGCAGCTTGGCCTTAGAGACCCAGTACTTC. This encodes CASSLALETQYF.

A single count supports this clone. The rearrangement links TRBV19 to TRBJ1-6, with TRBD1 identical over 8 bases. Germline CDR1 is LNHDA and CDR2 is SQIVND (reference sequence). Trimming took 2 bases from V and 14 from J; bases not matched to a gene: 11. This CDR3 comprises 15 residues. This CDR3 reads CASSIMTGDAPTLHF. CDR3 nucleotide sequence: TGTGCCAGTAGTATAATGACAGGGGATGCTCCGACCCTCCACTTT. The whole variable domain, remainder taken from reference TRBV19 and TRBJ1-6, is DGGITQSPKYLFRKEGQNVTLSCEQNLNHDAMYWYRQDPGQGLRLIYYSQIVNDFQKGDIAEGYSVSREKKESFPLTVTSAQKNPTAFYLCASSIMTGDAPTLHFGNGTRLTVT.

The chain uses TRBV5-4 and TRBJ2-3; 7 bases fit TRBD1. Germline CDR1 and CDR2: SGHNT and YYREEE (reference sequence). The CDR3 is 14 amino acids. V shed 7 bases and J 2 bases; nucleotides not matched to a gene: 7. As DNA, the CDR3 is TGTGCCAGCGGGAACAGGGGCGCCACAGATACGCAGTATTTT. This gives the protein CASGNRGATDTQYF.

V and J are TRBV5-1 and TRBJ1-2, with D unclear. V gave up 4 bases and J gave up 8 bases, with 18 bases separating them. Germline CDR1 and CDR2: SGHRS and YFSETQ. The CDR3 spans 14 residues. For the CDR3, the DNA is TGCGCCAGCAGCGATACGCGCGCAACGGGGGGCTACACCTTC. Its translation is CASSDTRATGGYTF.

The chain employs TRBV19 and TRBJ1-1; D is perhaps TRBD1 (5 bases). V was shortened by 7 bases and J by 1 base, with 13 bases between the two germline ends. This CDR3 has 14 amino acids. Germline CDR1 LNHDA, CDR2 SQIVND (reference sequence). CDR3 residues: CASNWGTGNTEAFF. In nucleotides, the CDR3 is TGTGCCAGTAATTGGGGGACGGGGAACACTGAAGCTTTCTTT.

This clone was seen a single time. In DNA form, the CDR3 reads TGTGCCAGCAGCCCCGGGACTAGCGGCTCCTACGAGCAGTACTTC. Translation gives CASSPGTSGSYEQYF. The rearrangement uses TRBV7-6 and TRBJ2-7; 11 bases align to TRBD2. Trimming at V came to 5 bases and at J to 0 bases, leaving 3 bases not matched to a gene. The CDR3 has 15 amino acids. From germline, CDR1 is SGHVS and CDR2 FNYEAQ. The variable domain in full, with the rest retrieved from reference TRBV7-6 and TRBJ2-7, is GAGVSQSPRYKVTKRGQDVALRCDPISGHVSLYWYRQALGQGPEFLTYFNYEAQQDKSGLPNDRFSAERPEGSISTLTIQRTEQRDSAMYRCASSPGTSGSYEQYFGPGTRLTVT.